This T cell receptor (beta chain) derives from a study of vaccination effects on CD4 cells after COVID-19. CDR1 and CDR2 (germline): SGDLS, YYNGEE. V shed 6 bases and J shed 5 bases, with 20 bases lying between them. The CDR3 has 15 amino acids. A remark on this clone: The antigen is not known.

Antigen-specific CD4+ T cells were expanded with viral peptide pools in the ViraFEST assay before sequencing. Following a roughly ten-day culture, CD4+ T cells were purified. Absence of prior SARS-CoV-2 infection characterized the vaccine recipients, who showed negative nucleocapsid antibodies. Assay used: immunoSEQ multiplex PCR; TCRdb lists only in-frame clones, some missing. Here the sample spans about 79,000 clones, about 74% being singletons. Sequenced here: CD4+ T cells from PBMCs cultured with HCoV-229E spike peptides, sampled before COVID-19 vaccination. The chain links TRBV9 to TRBJ2-5; D is unclear. The source is a human donor who received a COVID-19 vaccine. The CDR3 bases are TGTGCCAGCACCAACAGAGGTGATCAGTGGGAGACCCAGTACTTC. Translating it yields CASTNRGDQWETQYF.